This TCR beta chain came from a study of blood T cell repertoires in COVID-19. At the level of the study: Samples taken during acute and convalescent COVID-19 were collected in the United States, Italy and Spain. The cDNA or gDNA used as material had been derived from T cells, B-cell-depleted T cells, or PBMCs.

J gave up 4 bases and V 1 base, and 5 bases lay outside the gene matches. This CDR3 is built from 16 residues. The germline gives CDR1 MNHEY, CDR2 SVGAGI. In the study's own analysis: Estimation of nucleated cell counts was performed using reference gene primer amplification. Measured with immunoSEQ multiplex PCR; TCRdb has only the in-frame clones, and not every one. V and J calls and clone size are copied from that table; D and trimming were computed from the DNA. The sample includes around 92,000 clones, approximately 92% of them seen just once. The sequenced sample was peripheral blood. This TCR derives from a woman older than 75 with active COVID-19. This sequence joins TRBV6-5 and TRBJ2-1; TRBD1 aligns across 9 bases. CDR3 sequence: CASSYLGQGEYNEQFF. The DNA for the CDR3 is TGTGCCAGCAGTTACTTGGGACAGGGAGAATACAATGAGCAGTTCTTC.